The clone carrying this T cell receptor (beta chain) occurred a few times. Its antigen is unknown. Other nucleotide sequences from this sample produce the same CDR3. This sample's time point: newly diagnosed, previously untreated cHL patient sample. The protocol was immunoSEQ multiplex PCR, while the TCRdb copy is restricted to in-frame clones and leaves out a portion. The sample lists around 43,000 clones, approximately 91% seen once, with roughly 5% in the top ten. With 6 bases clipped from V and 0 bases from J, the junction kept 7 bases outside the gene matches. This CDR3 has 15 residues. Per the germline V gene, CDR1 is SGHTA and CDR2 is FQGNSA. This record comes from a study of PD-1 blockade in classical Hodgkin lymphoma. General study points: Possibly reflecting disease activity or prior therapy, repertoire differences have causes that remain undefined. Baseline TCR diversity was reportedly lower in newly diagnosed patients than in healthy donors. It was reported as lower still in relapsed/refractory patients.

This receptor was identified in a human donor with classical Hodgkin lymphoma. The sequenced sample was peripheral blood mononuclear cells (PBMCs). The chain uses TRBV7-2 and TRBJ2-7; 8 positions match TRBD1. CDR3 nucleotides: TGTGCCAGCAGATTTAGGGACAGGTCCTCCTACGAGCAGTACTTC. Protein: CASRFRDRSSYEQYF. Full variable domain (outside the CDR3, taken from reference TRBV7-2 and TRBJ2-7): GAGVSQSPSNKVTEKGKDVELRCDPISGHTALYWYRQSLGQGLEFLIYFQGNSAPDKSGLPSDRFSAERTGGSVSTLTIQRTQQEDSAVYLCASRFRDRSSYEQYFGPGTRLTVT.